This T cell receptor beta chain was captured in a study of blood T cell repertoires in COVID-19. Looking at the study overall: Researchers got acute and convalescent COVID-19 samples from the United States, Italy and Spain. PBMCs, B-cell-depleted T cells, or T cells were the source of the cDNA or gDNA that made up the material.

V was shortened by 3 bases and J by 8 bases, with 14 bases between the two germline ends. This CDR3 has 15 amino acids. Per germline, CDR1 ENHRY and CDR2 SYGVKD. The study assigned cohorts using participant-reported clinical history. Per the original data handling: Quantification of nucleated cells was approximated via reference gene primer amplification. Here immunoSEQ multiplex PCR was the method, and the copy in TCRdb shows in-frame clones only, minus some. The V and J calls and clone size come from that table; D and trimming were worked out from the DNA. The sample consists of approximately 260,000 clones, about 88% of them appearing once.

This TCR derives from a man aged 30 to 39 with acute COVID-19. The source material was PBMCs or T cells enriched from blood (not recorded which). This sequence joins TRBV10-3 and TRBJ1-6; a possible D gene is TRBD1 (5 bases). CDR3 residues: CAISEFAGGDSPLHF. The CDR3 nucleotides read TGTGCCATCAGTGAATTTGCAGGAGGGGATTCACCCCTCCACTTT.